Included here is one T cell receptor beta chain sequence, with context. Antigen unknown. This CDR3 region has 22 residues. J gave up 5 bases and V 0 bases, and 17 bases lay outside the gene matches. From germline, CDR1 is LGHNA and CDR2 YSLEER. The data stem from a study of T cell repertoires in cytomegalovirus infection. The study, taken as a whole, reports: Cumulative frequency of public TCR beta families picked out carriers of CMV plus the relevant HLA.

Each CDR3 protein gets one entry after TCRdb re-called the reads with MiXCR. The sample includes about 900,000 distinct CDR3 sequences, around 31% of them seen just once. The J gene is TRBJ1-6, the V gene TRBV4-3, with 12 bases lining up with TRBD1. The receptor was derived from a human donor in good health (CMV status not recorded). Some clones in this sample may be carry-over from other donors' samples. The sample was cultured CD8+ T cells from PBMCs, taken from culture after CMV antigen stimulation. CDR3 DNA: TGCGCCAGCAGCCAAGATTTGCTTTTCGGGACAGGGGGCGCGGGAAATAATTCACCCCTCCACTTT. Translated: CASSQDLLFGTGGAGNNSPLHF.